This T cell receptor beta chain appears in the sequencing data of a study of vaccination and CD4 T cells after COVID-19. Study summary: Some control cultures received a CEFX pool, which served as the positive control. Others received an HIV-1 Nef pool or no peptide. Overall study findings and caveats: Researchers report that a median about 89% of reactive clones in convalescent patients surfaced only post-vaccination.

Cultured CD4+ T cell DNA was sequenced using the Oncomine TCR Beta short-read assay. TCRdb redid the calling of the PCR reads with MiXCR, one entry per CDR3 protein. The top ten clones hold 35% of a sample with approximately 8,800 distinct CDR3 sequences, around 61% of them seen once. This CDR3 contains 16 residues. Germline lookup yields CDR1 SGHAT and CDR2 FQNNGV. V lost 5 bases and J lost 2, with 18 bases in between. A note on this clonotype: Its antigen is as yet unknown.

The treatment: approximately nine-day PBMC culture with coronavirus spike peptide pools or control peptides (ViraFEST assay). This clonotype originated in a human donor who had recovered from COVID-19. The chain employs TRBV11-2 and TRBJ1-1, with TRBD1 as a possible D gene (5 bases). The source material was CD4+ T cells from blood, cultured in vitro. CDR3 region: CASSPGTSWGNTEAFF. The CDR3 nucleotides are TGTGCCAGCAGCCCTGGGACTTCATGGGGAAACACTGAAGCTTTCTTT.